This T cell receptor (beta chain) emerged from a study of blood T cell repertoires in COVID-19. Study-level background: Specimens from acute and convalescent COVID-19 originated in the United States, Italy and Spain. Sample material is recorded as cDNA or gDNA derived from T cells, B-cell-depleted T cells, or PBMCs.

In the authors' methods: Amplification of reference gene primers provided the estimated nucleated cell counts. Here immunoSEQ multiplex PCR was the method, and the copy in TCRdb shows in-frame clones only, minus some. V and J calls and clone size are those listed in that table; D and trimming were worked out from the DNA. Seen here are about 670,000 clones, 85% to 90% observed once, and the top ten hold 0.2% to 0.3%. This TCR was sampled from a woman under 30 with acute or convalescent COVID-19. Material for sequencing was peripheral blood.

Here the CDR3 reads CASSVRNRDGYTF. In DNA form, the CDR3 reads TGTGCCAGCAGCGTCAGGAATCGAGATGGCTACACCTTC. The chain couples TRBV9 to TRBJ1-2; D not resolved. This CDR3 contains 13 residues. The germline CDR1 and CDR2 sequences are SGDLS and YYNGEE. V lost 2 bases and J 6 bases, leaving 11 bases between the germline ends.